These 19 T cell receptor beta chains were all obtained from the same sample, sequenced in a study of blood T cell repertoires in COVID-19. The repertoire was sequenced with immunoSEQ multiplex PCR; TCRdb's copy has only in-frame clones and lacks some. The table shows over 250,000 clones, with about 85% occurring only once. The sequenced sample was peripheral blood. These receptor sequences come from a human donor in a cohort sampled during active COVID-19.

V gene TRBV28 combines with J gene TRBJ2-1, with TRBD2 matching 8 bases. Germline V CDR1 and CDR2: MDHEN, SYDVKM. The CDR3 extends over 16 amino acids. Germline trimming cut 6 bases from V and 5 bases from J; bases unmatched to any gene: 12. The CDR3 nucleotides read TGTGCCAGCAGCTCTCCAGGAGCGGGAGCGAACAATGAGCAGTTCTTC. It encodes CASSSPGAGANNEQFF.

The genes are TRBV15 and TRBJ2-1, with D uncertain. The CDR3 extends over 15 amino acids. Germline CDR1 is LNHNV and CDR2 is YYDKDF (reference sequence). Trimming pared 0 bases from V and 8 bases from J, leaving 14 bases between. CDR3 sequence: CATSRELIDRDEQFF. The CDR3 DNA reads as TGTGCCACCAGCAGAGAACTGATTGATCGCGATGAGCAGTTCTTC.

V is TRBV5-1 and J is TRBJ1-4; no clear D gene. CDR1 is SGHRS, CDR2 YFSETQ, per germline. Trimming removed 0 bases from V and 7 bases from J, with 7 bases in between. The CDR3 covers 13 residues. Here the CDR3 DNA reads TGCGCCAGCAGCTTGGGGCCAGGTGAAAAACTGTTTTTT. Translating it yields CASSLGPGEKLFF.

The V gene is TRBV5-1, the J gene TRBJ1-6; weak D call: TRBD1 (5 bases). Trimming pared 0 bases from V and 7 bases from J, leaving 11 bases between. The CDR3 length is 15 residues. The V gene's germline CDR1 is SGHRS and CDR2 YFSETQ. The CDR3 region is CASSLAGGENSPLHF. The CDR3 bases are TGCGCCAGCAGCTTGGCCGGGGGGGAAAATTCACCCCTCCACTTT.

This clone was found once. V is TRBV4-2 and J is TRBJ2-1, with 15 bases identical to TRBD2. Germline assignment: CDR1 LGHNA and CDR2 YNFKEQ. This CDR3 has 18 residues. Losses at the gene ends were 6 bases for V and 0 bases for J; bases not matched to a gene: 6. The CDR3: CASRRTSGRASSYNEQFF. CDR3 DNA sequence: TGTGCCAGCAGGCGGACTAGCGGGAGGGCAAGCTCCTACAATGAGCAGTTCTTC.

The rearrangement links TRBV2 to TRBJ1-2; maybe TRBD1 (6 bases). Germline-derived CDR1 and CDR2 are SNHLY and FYNNEI. Trimming removed 8 bases from V and 5 bases from J, with 15 bases in between. The CDR3 runs to 13 residues. The CDR3 here is CASVQDRLYGYTF. The CDR3 nucleotides read TGTGCCAGCGTCCAGGACAGACTATATGGCTACACCTTC. Drawing the rest from reference TRBV2 and TRBJ1-2, the complete variable domain is EPEVTQTPSHQVTQMGQEVILRCVPISNHLYFYWYRQILGQKVEFLVSFYNNEISEKSEIFDDQFSVERPDGSNFTLKIRSTKLEDSAMYFCASVQDRLYGYTFGSGTRLTVV.

This clone appeared a single time. J is TRBJ2-2 and V is TRBV6-2 or TRBV6-3, with 7 bases lining up with TRBD2. CDR3 length: 16 residues. V lost 2 bases, J lost 5 bases, and 8 bases stayed unmatched. Germline values: CDR1 MNHEY, CDR2 SVGEGT. This chain's CDR3 is CASSYPSGGMTGELFF. The CDR3 DNA sequence: TGTGCCAGCAGTTACCCCTCCGGGGGGATGACCGGGGAGCTGTTTTTT.

V is TRBV6-1 and J is TRBJ1-4; D is ambiguous. The CDR3 has 13 amino acids. Trimming cost V 0 bases and J 7 bases, with 6 bases left between them. The germline V gene encodes CDR1 MNHNS and CDR2 SASEGT. The CDR3 DNA reads as TGTGCCAGCAGTGAAGCATTTCGTGAAAAACTGTTTTTT. Its translation: CASSEAFREKLFF.

The V and J genes are TRBV10-3 and TRBJ1-1; TRBD1 agrees at 7 bases. The trim removed 7 bases at V and 0 bases at J, leaving 5 bases unmatched. CDR3 size: 14 residues. Germline assignment: CDR1 ENHRY and CDR2 SYGVKD. The CDR3 DNA is TGTGCCATCATCCCGGGACAGTTGAACACTGAAGCTTTCTTT. Translation: CAIIPGQLNTEAFF.

The gene calls are TRBV7-2 and TRBJ2-5; weak D call: TRBD2 (6 bases). V lost 4 bases and J lost 1, with 13 bases in between. This CDR3 is 15 amino acids long. Germline-derived CDR1 and CDR2 are SGHTA and FQGNSA. CDR3 sequence reads: CASSSLARGQETQYF. CDR3 in DNA: TGTGCCAGCAGCTCACTGGCGCGGGGCCAAGAGACCCAGTACTTC. Full variable domain (missing parts from reference TRBV7-2 and TRBJ2-5): GAGVSQSPSNKVTEKGKDVELRCDPISGHTALYWYRQSLGQGLEFLIYFQGNSAPDKSGLPSDRFSAERTGGSVSTLTIQRTQQEDSAVYLCASSSLARGQETQYFGPGTRLLVL.

In this sample, this clone turned up once. The chain couples TRBV3-1 (or the pseudogene TRBV3-2) to TRBJ2-7; 9 bases align to TRBD1. J gave up 3 bases and V 5 bases, and 17 bases lay outside the gene matches. CDR3 length: 18 amino acids. CDR1 is LGHDT and CDR2 is YNNKEL in the germline V gene (reference sequence). The DNA for the CDR3 is TGTGCCAGCAGCGCAAGACAGGGGGGATGGGGGAGAGGCTACGAGCAGTACTTC. Translation gives CASSARQGGWGRGYEQYF.

J is TRBJ2-7 and V is TRBV27, with a weak D call TRBD2 (5 bases). CDR1 is MNHEY and CDR2 is SMNVEV in the germline V gene (reference sequence). There are 13 residues in the CDR3. Trimming took off 6 bases at V and 2 bases at J, with 11 bases between the two ends. The CDR3 reads CASSRGLPYEQYF. DNA of the CDR3: TGTGCCAGCAGCAGAGGGCTCCCCTACGAGCAGTACTTC.

This chain uses TRBV19 with TRBJ1-1, with D maybe TRBD1 (6 bases). This CDR3 spans 15 amino acids. The V end lost 4 bases, the J end lost 7 bases, and 19 bases lay between the germline ends. Looked up from germline, CDR1 is LNHDA and CDR2 is SQIVND (reference sequence). DNA for the CDR3: TGTGCCAGTAGTAGACAGGTAACCCGGGGTGATGAAGCTTTCTTT. Its translation: CASSRQVTRGDEAFF.

The CDR3 spells CAWRQGLRETQYF. The CDR3 DNA reads as TGTGCCTGGAGACAGGGCCTCAGAGAGACCCAGTACTTC. The V and J genes are TRBV30 and TRBJ2-5; maybe TRBD1 (6 bases). The V gene's germline CDR1 is GTSNPN and CDR2 SVGIG (reference sequence). Trimming stripped 3 bases from V and 4 bases from J, with 12 bases between. CDR3 size: 13 residues.

The chain carries TRBV6-1 and TRBJ2-7, with 8 bases fitting TRBD1. The CDR3 consists of 16 residues. Germline values: CDR1 MNHNS, CDR2 SASEGT. Trimming removed 8 bases from V and 0 bases from J; junction bases left unmatched: 12. CDR3 in amino acids: CASRGQGSTASYEQYF. As DNA, the CDR3 is TGTGCCAGCCGTGGACAGGGTTCCACAGCCTCCTACGAGCAGTACTTC.

Concerning this clone itself: The sample holds other DNA sequences that translate to the same CDR3. This chain links TRBV18 with TRBJ2-7; tentative D call: TRBD2 (5 bases). CDR3 length: 14 residues. Trimming removed 3 bases from V and 1 base from J, with 10 bases in between. Germline CDR1 and CDR2: KGHSH and LQKENI. The CDR3 nucleotides are TGTGCCAGCTCACCCGGACTTTCTTCCTACGAGCAGTACTTC. The encoded protein is CASSPGLSSYEQYF. The entire variable domain, with the rest obtained from reference TRBV18 and TRBJ2-7, is as follows: NAGVMQNPRHLVRRRGQEARLRCSPMKGHSHVYWYRQLPEEGLKFMVYLQKENIIDESGMPKERFSAEFPKEGPSILRIQQVVRGDSAAYFCASSPGLSSYEQYFGPGTRLTVT.

In this sample, this clone turned up a few times. The V and J genes are TRBV27 and TRBJ2-2, with D unresolved. The CDR3 length is 14 residues. Germline CDR1 MNHEY, CDR2 SMNVEV (reference sequence). Trimming removed 5 bases at V and 1 base at J, with 8 bases between. CDR3 coding DNA: TGTGCCAGCAGTCATACAGTGAACACCGGGGAGCTGTTTTTT. The encoded protein is CASSHTVNTGELFF.

This clone was recorded only once. The chain joins TRBV5-1 to TRBJ1-4, with D uncertain. The CDR3 covers 13 residues. The germline gives CDR1 SGHRS, CDR2 YFSETQ. Between the trimmed V and J ends, which lost 0 bases and 11 bases, there was a span of 11 bases. In DNA, the CDR3 is TGCGCCAGCAGCTTGGCCCCGGGAGATAAACTGTTTTTT. Translated: CASSLAPGDKLFF.

This chain links TRBV5-4 with TRBJ1-6, with 8 bases aligning to TRBD1. With 4 bases clipped from V and 13 bases from J, the junction kept 10 bases outside the gene matches. The V gene's germline CDR1 is SGHNT and CDR2 YYREEE (reference sequence). This CDR3 is 14 amino acids long. As DNA, the CDR3 is TGTGCCAGCAGCCGGGACAGGCTGCCGGGGCCCCTCCACTTT. It encodes CASSRDRLPGPLHF.